The 2 T cell receptor beta chains listed next were all sequenced from one sample in a study of beta chain features in type 1 diabetes. Study-wide findings and caveats: Shortening that was moderate but significant affected the TCRB CDR3s of Type 1 diabetes patients in all four CD4+ subsets.

No antigens are known for them. Investigators reverse transcribed all isolated RNA, so they sequenced expressed TCRB transcripts. Some clones are missing from TCRdb's copy, which holds only in-frame ones; the method was immunoSEQ multiplex PCR. The sample includes over 150,000 clones, 10% of them seen just once. The sequenced sample consisted of central memory CD4+ T cells from blood. These receptors originate from a man aged 30-40 years with type 1 diabetes.

V and J are TRBV15 and TRBJ2-4; tentatively, D is TRBD1 (5 bases). V dropped 3 bases and J dropped 8 bases, with 11 bases sitting between them. This CDR3 contains 13 residues. Per germline, CDR1 LNHNV and CDR2 YYDKDF (reference sequence). CDR3 amino acids: CATSSPAQDIQYF. As DNA, the CDR3 is TGTGCCACCAGCAGCCCTGCACAGGACATTCAGTACTTC.

V gene TRBV10-3 combines with J gene TRBJ1-2; no clear D gene. The CDR3 runs to 11 residues. Trimming pared 2 bases from V and 8 bases from J, leaving 6 bases between. The germline V gene encodes CDR1 ENHRY and CDR2 SYGVKD. CDR3 sequence: CAISETIGYTF. CDR3 bases: TGTGCCATCAGTGAGACAATAGGCTACACCTTC.